This T cell receptor (beta chain) was captured by sequencing in a study of response to subunit inactivated influenza vaccine (dated by TCRdb to 2016 to 2019). About the investigation overall: Deep quantitative profiling of the T cell receptor repertoire was used in the study to follow responses to a trivalent subunit inactivated influenza vaccine. General study outcomes and caveats: The authors suggested that each seasonal influenza vaccination may recruit only a limited number of new T cells.

The library was obtained by RT-PCR. Sequencer: Illumina HiSeq 2500. Through fastp at Q25 and MiXCR, TCRdb rebuilt clones from the public reads, retaining in-frame beta chains. Rows with a matching CDR3 protein are joined into one entry that keeps the most common DNA and genes. The sample table records around 650,000 distinct CDR3 sequences; 15% to 18% of these occur just once. The ten largest clones take up approximately 10% of the sample. This clonotype was observed a handful of times. Its target antigen remains unknown. It has no much larger one-base neighbor in the sample; base qualities were not kept. The TCR originated in a man aged 45-60 years who received an inactivated influenza vaccine. Donor details come from another sample of the same person, matched by shared clones. Material: PBMCs from blood, obtained roughly 12 days after vaccination.

The CDR3 here reads CASSLAAREETQYF. The DNA reads as follows: TGTGCCAGCAGCTTAGCTGCCAGGGAAGAGACCCAGTACTTC. The chain is made from TRBV7-2 and TRBJ2-5, and TRBD1 may be the D gene, going by 5 matching bases. From the germline V gene, CDR1 is SGHTA and CDR2 is FQGNSA. From the cysteine through the phenylalanine, the CDR3 covers 14 amino acids. Only the CDR3 DNA stays, 42 bases, in frame from base 1. The V and J ends are trimmed by 0 bases and 3 bases, leaving 8 bases between them.